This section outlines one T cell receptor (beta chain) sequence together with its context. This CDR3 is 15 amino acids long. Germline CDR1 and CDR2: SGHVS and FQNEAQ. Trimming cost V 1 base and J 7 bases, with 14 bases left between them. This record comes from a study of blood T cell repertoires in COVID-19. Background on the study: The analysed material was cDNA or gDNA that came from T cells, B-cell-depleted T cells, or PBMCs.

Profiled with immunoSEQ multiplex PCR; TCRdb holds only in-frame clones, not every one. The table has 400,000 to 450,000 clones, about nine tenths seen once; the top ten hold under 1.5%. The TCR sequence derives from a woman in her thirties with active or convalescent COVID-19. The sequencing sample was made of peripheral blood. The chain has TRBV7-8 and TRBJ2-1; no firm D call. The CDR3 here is CASSLGPPVGNEQFF. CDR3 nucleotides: TGTGCCAGCAGCTTAGGCCCTCCGGTCGGGAATGAGCAGTTCTTC.